One and the same sample provided the 8 T cell receptor beta chains below, sequenced in a study of T-cell memory formation after mild COVID-19. TCRdb reprocessed the 5' RACE reads with MiXCR, giving one entry per CDR3 protein. The sample gives 350,000 to 450,000 distinct CDR3 sequences, 20% of which show up once; approximately 8.1% is in the top ten. What was sequenced was PBMCs or a T cell subset sorted from them (not recorded which). These receptors came from an adult woman who had mild COVID-19 (a few samples of this study predate the infection). Cell type and time point are not known.

The chain has TRBV7-9 and TRBJ2-1, with D possibly being TRBD1 or TRBD2 (5 bases each). The germline CDR1 and CDR2 sequences are SEHNR and FQNEAQ (reference sequence). The V gene lost 5 bases and the J gene lost 4 bases, with 15 bases spanning the gap. This CDR3 is built from 15 residues. The DNA for the CDR3 is TGTGCCAGCAGCCCGCCCGGGACGCAGTACAATGAGCAGTTCTTC. Residues: CASSPPGTQYNEQFF.

This clonotype occurred a few times. The CDR3 loop reads CASSLVTVTYEQYF. CDR3 bases: TGTGCCAGCAGCTTGGTGACAGTAACCTACGAGCAGTACTTC. The chain is built from TRBV5-5 and TRBJ2-7; D perhaps matches TRBD1 (5 bases). The V gene's germline CDR1 is SGHKS and CDR2 YYEKEE (reference sequence). Trimming shortened V by 0 bases and J by 2 bases, and 9 bases separated the two germline ends. This CDR3 comprises 14 residues.

CDR3 in DNA: TGTGCCAGCAGCTTGGGACTCGTCCCCAACTCTGGGGCCAACGTCCTGACTTTC. This translates into CASSLGLVPNSGANVLTF. The rearrangement uses TRBV5-8 and TRBJ2-6; D not resolved. CDR1 and CDR2 (germline): SGHTS, YDEGEE. The CDR3 spans 18 residues. Trimming took 0 bases from V and 0 from J, leaving 13 bases between them.

With regard to this clonotype: The junction does not match germline at one end; this may be a read error. This chain joins TRBV6-5 and TRBJ2-1, with D tentatively TRBD2 (6 bases). Germline CDR1 is MNHEY and CDR2 is SVGAGI. There are 15 residues in the CDR3. CDR3 coding DNA: TGTGCCAGCAGTGACTCGGGACTCCCATACAATGAGCAGTTCTTC. It translates to CASSDSGLPYNEQFF.

J is TRBJ1-1 and V is TRBV12-3 or TRBV12-4; 10 positions agree with TRBD1. This CDR3 is built from 13 residues. The junction had 2 bases not matched to a gene; V was cut back by 6 bases and J by 4 bases. CDR3 sequence: CASRTGGFTEAFF. The CDR3 coding sequence is TGTGCCAGCAGGACAGGGGGCTTCACTGAAGCTTTCTTT.

This chain links TRBV13 with TRBJ2-3; TRBD2 aligns across 8 bases. V lost 3 bases to trimming and J lost 4 bases; unmatched junction nucleotides: 9. The CDR3 loop spans 16 amino acids. Germline CDR1 is PRHDT and CDR2 is FYEKMQ (reference sequence). The CDR3 DNA sequence: TGTGCCAGCAGCTTCAGTCGGGAGGGCCGCGCAGATACGCAGTATTTT. Translated: CASSFSREGRADTQYF.

The sample holds one count of this clonotype. The chain has TRBV4-3 and TRBJ1-2; 11 bases map to TRBD1. Germline CDR1 LGHNA, CDR2 YSLEER. J lost 4 bases, V lost 1 base, and 5 bases had no gene match. The CDR3 consists of 16 residues. Written as DNA, the CDR3 is TGCGCCAGCAGCCAAGTAGGGACAGGGGGGATCTATGGCTACACCTTC. This encodes CASSQVGTGGIYGYTF.

This clonotype came up a few times. This chain links TRBV20-1 with TRBJ2-7; the match to TRBD1 covers 7 bases. The V segment lost 3 bases and the J segment 4 bases; nucleotides outside the gene matches: 9. CDR1 DFQATT and CDR2 SNEGSKA come from the germline V gene (reference sequence). This CDR3 contains 14 residues. The CDR3 DNA follows: TGCAGTGCTAGTTCCGGGACAGCGACATACGAGCAGTACTTC. Protein: CSASSGTATYEQYF.